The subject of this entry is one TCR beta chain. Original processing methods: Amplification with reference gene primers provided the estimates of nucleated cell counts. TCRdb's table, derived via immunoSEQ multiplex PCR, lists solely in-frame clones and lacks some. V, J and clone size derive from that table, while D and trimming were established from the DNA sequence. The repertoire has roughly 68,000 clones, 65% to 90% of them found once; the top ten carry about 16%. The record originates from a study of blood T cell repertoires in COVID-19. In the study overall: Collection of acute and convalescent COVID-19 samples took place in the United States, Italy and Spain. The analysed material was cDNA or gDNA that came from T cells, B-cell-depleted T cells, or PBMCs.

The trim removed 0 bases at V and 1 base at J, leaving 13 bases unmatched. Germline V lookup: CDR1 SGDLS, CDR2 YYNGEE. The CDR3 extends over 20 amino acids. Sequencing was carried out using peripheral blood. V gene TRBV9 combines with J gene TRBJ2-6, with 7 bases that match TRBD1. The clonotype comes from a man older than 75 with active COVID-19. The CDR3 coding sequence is TGTGCCAGCAGCGTAGAATGGGTTGTCAGGGGGTCGTCTGGGGCCAACGTCCTGACTTTC. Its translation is CASSVEWVVRGSSGANVLTF.